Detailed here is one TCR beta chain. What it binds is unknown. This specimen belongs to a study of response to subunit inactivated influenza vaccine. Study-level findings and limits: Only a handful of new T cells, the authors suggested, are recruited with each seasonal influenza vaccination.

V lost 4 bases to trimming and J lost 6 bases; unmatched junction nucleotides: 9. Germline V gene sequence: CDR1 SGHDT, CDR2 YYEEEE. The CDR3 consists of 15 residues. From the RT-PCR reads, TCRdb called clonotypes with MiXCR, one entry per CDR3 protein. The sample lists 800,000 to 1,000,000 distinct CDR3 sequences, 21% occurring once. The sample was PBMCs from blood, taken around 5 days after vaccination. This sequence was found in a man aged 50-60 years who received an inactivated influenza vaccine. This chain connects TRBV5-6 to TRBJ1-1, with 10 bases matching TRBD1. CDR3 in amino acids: CASSEVGQGSSEAFF. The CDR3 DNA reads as TGTGCCAGCAGCGAAGTGGGACAGGGGTCATCTGAAGCTTTCTTT.